The 9 T cell receptor beta chains reported below all come from one sample, sequenced in a study of cytomegalovirus exposure and HLA in healthy donors. Produced via immunoSEQ multiplex PCR; TCRdb's table is partial and in-frame only. Of about 220,000 clones listed, around 88% are singletons. Sequenced: PBMCs. The receptors here all came from a woman aged 18 to 35 in good health and CMV-seronegative.

J is TRBJ2-7 and V is TRBV4-2; D may be TRBD2 (6 bases). The CDR3 runs 14 residues. The germline V gene encodes CDR1 LGHNA and CDR2 YNFKEQ. V lost 1 base and J 3 bases, leaving 10 bases between the germline ends. The CDR3 coding sequence is TGTGCCAGCAGCCAAGTGGGACTTAGCTACGAGCAGTACTTC. Its translation: CASSQVGLSYEQYF.

The genes are TRBV27 and TRBJ2-7; TRBD2 agrees at 9 bases. The CDR3 totals 15 residues. Germline V gene sequence: CDR1 MNHEY, CDR2 SMNVEV (reference sequence). V dropped 5 bases and J dropped 1; count of bases not matched to a gene: 6. The CDR3, as DNA: TGTGCCAGCAGTCCGCTAGCGGGGAAATCCTACGAGCAGTACTTC. This codes for CASSPLAGKSYEQYF.

A remark on this clone: Other nucleotide sequences in the sample specify the same CDR3. The chain uses TRBV4-3 and TRBJ2-7, with TRBD2 identical over 9 bases. The CDR3 extends over 14 amino acids. V shed 0 bases and J 6 bases; nucleotides not matched to a gene: 3. Germline lookup yields CDR1 LGHNA and CDR2 YSLEER. CDR3 region: CASSQEAGGREQYF. The CDR3 region has the DNA TGCGCCAGCAGCCAAGAGGCGGGAGGGCGCGAGCAGTACTTC.

The chain employs TRBV29-1 and TRBJ2-3, with 9 bases identical to TRBD2. Germline V gene data show CDR1 as SQVTM and CDR2 as ANQGSEA. The CDR3 consists of 16 residues. The V segment lost 3 bases and the J segment 1 base; nucleotides outside the gene matches: 8. The CDR3 sequence: CSVDKLAGEGTDTQYF. CDR3 sequence (DNA): TGCAGCGTTGACAAGTTAGCGGGGGAAGGCACAGATACGCAGTATTTT.

The chain carries TRBV5-6 and TRBJ2-1; tentatively, D is TRBD2 (7 bases). This CDR3 is built from 16 residues. Germline values: CDR1 SGHDT, CDR2 YYEEEE. V was shortened by 5 bases and J by 5 bases, with 20 bases between the two germline ends. In DNA form, the CDR3 reads TGTGCCAGCAGACGGCGGGGAGGGGGGTGGAACAATGAGCAGTTCTTC. It codes for CASRRRGGGWNNEQFF.

This chain links TRBV11-2 with TRBJ2-2, with D possibly matching TRBD1 (6 bases). The CDR3 is made up of 15 amino acids. Germline V CDR1 and CDR2: SGHAT, FQNNGV. V gave up 5 bases and J gave up 3 bases, with 13 bases separating them. CDR3 in amino acids: CASSPTTGYTGELFF. In nucleotides, the CDR3 is TGTGCCAGCAGCCCGACGACAGGTTACACCGGGGAGCTGTTTTTT.

This clone has a single count. V and J are TRBV28 and TRBJ2-3, with 7 bases fitting TRBD1. After removal of 4 bases from V and 1 base from J, the junction contained 5 bases not matched to a gene. The germline V gene encodes CDR1 MDHEN and CDR2 SYDVKM. This CDR3 is built from 15 residues. CDR3 in DNA: TGTGCCAGCAGTTCTACTGGACAGGGCACAGATACGCAGTATTTT. Translated, it gives CASSSTGQGTDTQYF.

The chain couples TRBV10-2 to TRBJ2-7; 9 bases map to TRBD2. The J segment lost 1 base and the V segment lost 5 bases, leaving 6 bases of the junction unmatched. The CDR3 is 15 residues long. Germline V gives CDR1 WSHSY, CDR2 SAAADI. The CDR3 loop is CASSKGLADSYEQYF. In nucleotides, the CDR3 is TGCGCCAGCAGTAAGGGACTAGCTGATTCCTACGAGCAGTACTTC.

This clone was recorded only once. The gene calls are TRBV30 and TRBJ1-2; a possible D gene is TRBD1 (6 bases). The germline V and J ends were trimmed by 2 bases and 7 bases, with 14 bases remaining between them. The CDR3 extends over 13 amino acids. Germline CDR1 GTSNPN, CDR2 SVGIG (reference sequence). The CDR3 nucleotides are TGTGCCTGGAGTACTCAGGGGATCAGTGGCTACACCTTC. As protein: CAWSTQGISGYTF. Full variable domain (rest looked up from reference TRBV30 and TRBJ1-2): SQTIHQWPATLVQPVGSPLSLECTVEGTSNPNLYWYRQAAGRGLQLLFYSVGIGQISSEVPQNLSASRPQDRQFILSSKKLLLSDSGFYLCAWSTQGISGYTFGSGTRLTVV.